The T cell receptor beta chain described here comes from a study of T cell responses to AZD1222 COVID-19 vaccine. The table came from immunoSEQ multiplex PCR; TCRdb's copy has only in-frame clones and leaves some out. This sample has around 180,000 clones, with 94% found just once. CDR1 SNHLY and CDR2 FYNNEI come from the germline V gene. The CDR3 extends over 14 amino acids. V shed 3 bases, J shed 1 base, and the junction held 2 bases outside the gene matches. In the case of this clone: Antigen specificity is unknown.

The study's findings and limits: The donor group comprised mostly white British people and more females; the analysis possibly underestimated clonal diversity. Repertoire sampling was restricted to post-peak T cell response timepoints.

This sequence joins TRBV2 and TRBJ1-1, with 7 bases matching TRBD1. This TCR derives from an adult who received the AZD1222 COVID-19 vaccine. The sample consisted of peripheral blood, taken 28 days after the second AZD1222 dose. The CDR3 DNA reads TGTGCCAGCAGTGATCGGGACAGGAACACTGAAGCTTTCTTT. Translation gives CASSDRDRNTEAFF. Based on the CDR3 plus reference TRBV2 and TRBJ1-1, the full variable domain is EPEVTQTPSHQVTQMGQEVILRCVPISNHLYFYWYRQILGQKVEFLVSFYNNEISEKSEIFDDQFSVERPDGSNFTLKIRSTKLEDSAMYFCASSDRDRNTEAFFGQGTRLTVV.